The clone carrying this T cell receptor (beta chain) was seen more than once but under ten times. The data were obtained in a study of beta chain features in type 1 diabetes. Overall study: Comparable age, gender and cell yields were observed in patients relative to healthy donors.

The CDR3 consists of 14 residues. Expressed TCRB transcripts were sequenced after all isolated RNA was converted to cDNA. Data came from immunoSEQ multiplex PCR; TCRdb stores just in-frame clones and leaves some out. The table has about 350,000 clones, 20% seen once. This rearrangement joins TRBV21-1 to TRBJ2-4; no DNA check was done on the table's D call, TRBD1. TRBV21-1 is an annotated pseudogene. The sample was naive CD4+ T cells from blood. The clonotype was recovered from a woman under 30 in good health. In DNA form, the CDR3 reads TGTGCCAGCAGGGCACAGGGAACCAAAAACATTCAGTACTTC. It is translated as CASRAQGTKNIQYF.